Each of the 22 T cell receptor beta chains below was sequenced from the same sample in a study of blood T cell repertoires in COVID-19. TCRdb keeps only in-frame clones here, not all; method: immunoSEQ multiplex PCR. The sample lists about 190,000 clones; roughly 84% were seen once. The sequenced material came from peripheral blood. The origin of the receptors is a woman aged 40 to 49 who had recovered from COVID-19.

The rearrangement uses TRBV18 and TRBJ2-1, with 9 bases matching TRBD1. CDR1 and CDR2 (germline): KGHSH, LQKENI. Losses at the gene ends were 6 bases for V and 7 bases for J; bases not matched to a gene: 10. The CDR3 contains 15 residues. The CDR3 sequence: CASSASGQGLNEQFF. CDR3 sequence (DNA): TGTGCCAGCTCCGCCTCGGGACAGGGCCTTAATGAGCAGTTCTTC.

The J gene is TRBJ2-5, the V gene TRBV3-1 (or the pseudogene TRBV3-2); 10 positions match TRBD2. CDR1 is LGHDT, CDR2 YNNKEL, per germline (reference sequence). This CDR3 comprises 17 residues. The V gene end was trimmed by 2 bases and the J gene end by 5 bases; junction bases not matched to a gene: 11. The CDR3 bases are TGTGCCAGCAGCCAAAGGTCGAGCGGGAGGGCCGGGGAGACCCAGTACTTC. Encoded protein: CASSQRSSGRAGETQYF.

This clone was seen only a few times. The rearrangement uses TRBV30 and TRBJ2-3; 9 nucleotides match TRBD2. With V trimmed by 1 base and J by 0 bases, 2 bases remained unmatched. The CDR3 totals 15 residues. Germline V CDR1 and CDR2: GTSNPN, SVGIG (reference sequence). Written as DNA, the CDR3 is TGTGCCTGGAGTGCAGGACTAGCGAGCACAGATACGCAGTATTTT. Its protein product is CAWSAGLASTDTQYF.

This clone came up many times. The chain has TRBV7-9 and TRBJ2-3; D is uncertain. This CDR3 has 13 residues. Germline V gives CDR1 SEHNR, CDR2 FQNEAQ (reference sequence). Deletions cut 5 bases from V and 6 bases from J, with 12 bases between. CDR3 nucleotides: TGTGCCAGCAGCCCAAAATGGGCGGATACGCAGTATTTT. Amino acid sequence: CASSPKWADTQYF.

This chain connects TRBV29-1 to TRBJ2-2; D is possibly TRBD1 (5 bases). The CDR3 runs 14 residues. The V end was cut by 1 base, the J end by 5 bases, with 11 bases between. In germline, CDR1 is SQVTM, CDR2 ANQGSEA. Here the CDR3 reads CSVEAQGGTGELFF. DNA for the CDR3: TGCAGCGTTGAAGCGCAGGGCGGTACCGGGGAGCTGTTTTTT.

CDR3 amino acids: CASSPGLAVYNEQFF. CDR3 DNA: TGTGCCAGCAGCCCGGGACTAGCGGTTTACAATGAGCAGTTCTTC. The V call is TRBV9, the J call TRBJ2-1, with 11 bases fitting TRBD2. In germline, CDR1 is SGDLS, CDR2 YYNGEE. The ends lost 4 bases at V and 4 bases at J; junction bases unmatched: 4. The CDR3 is made up of 15 amino acids.

As regards this clone: This may be a read error: a much more frequent sequence differs by one nucleotide. V gene TRBV28 combines with J gene TRBJ2-7, with 11 bases lining up with TRBD1. Germline V gives CDR1 MDHEN, CDR2 SYDVKM. The trim removed 5 bases at V and 2 bases at J, leaving 2 bases unmatched. The CDR3 is 14 amino acids. CDR3 protein: CASSPGQGAYEQYF. Written as DNA, the CDR3 is TGTGCCAGCAGTCCGGGACAGGGGGCCTACGAGCAGTACTTC.

This clone was detected only once. V and J are TRBV11-2 and TRBJ2-3; 7 bases map to TRBD1. V was clipped by 5 bases and J by 5 bases; unmatched bases: 16. CDR1 and CDR2 (germline): SGHAT, FQNNGV. This CDR3 is built from 17 residues. CDR3 in amino acids: CASSARITGQLKDTQYF. The CDR3 bases are TGTGCCAGCAGCGCACGGATTACGGGACAGTTAAAAGATACGCAGTATTTT.

The rearrangement uses TRBV4-1 and TRBJ1-3, with D tentatively TRBD1 (5 bases). CDR3 length: 16 amino acids. Per germline, CDR1 MGHRA and CDR2 YSYEKL. V was shortened by 0 bases and J by 3 bases, with 12 bases between the two germline ends. The CDR3 nucleotides are TGCGCCAGCAGCCAAGACTCAGGGCTGGATGGAAACACCATATATTTT. It specifies CASSQDSGLDGNTIYF.

The chain recombines TRBV28 with TRBJ2-1; 15 positions match TRBD2. Germline V gene lookup returns CDR1 MDHEN and CDR2 SYDVKM. J gave up 4 bases and V 11 bases, and 21 bases lay outside the gene matches. This CDR3 contains 20 residues. In DNA form, the CDR3 reads TGTGCCCTAATCTCTATTCTCGGGACTAGCGGGAGGAGGGGTTACAATGAGCAGTTCTTC. Translation: CALISILGTSGRRGYNEQFF.

The V and J genes are TRBV7-2 and TRBJ2-7; D perhaps matches TRBD2 (6 bases). V was shortened by 3 bases and J by 4 bases, with 13 bases between the two germline ends. This CDR3 is built from 14 residues. Germline V lookup: CDR1 SGHTA, CDR2 FQGNSA. The CDR3 DNA sequence: TGTGCCAGCAGCTTCCGGGGGTGGGTGTACGAGCAGTACTTC. Protein product: CASSFRGWVYEQYF.

This chain uses TRBV30 with TRBJ2-1; D might be TRBD1 (6 bases). The CDR3 runs to 13 residues. Deletions cut 3 bases from V and 7 bases from J, with 13 bases between. Germline lookup yields CDR1 GTSNPN and CDR2 SVGIG (reference sequence). The CDR3 sequence is CAWSRGTANEQFF. CDR3 sequence (DNA): TGTGCCTGGAGCAGGGGAACAGCGAATGAGCAGTTCTTC.

V is TRBV5-1 and J is TRBJ2-1, with 8 bases aligning to TRBD2. Germline V gene sequence: CDR1 SGHRS, CDR2 YFSETQ. V shed 0 bases and J 6 bases; nucleotides not matched to a gene: 2. The CDR3 spans 14 residues. CDR3: CASSLGTSSNEQFF. Here the CDR3 DNA reads TGCGCCAGCAGCTTGGGGACTAGCAGCAATGAGCAGTTCTTC.

This chain uses TRBV9 with TRBJ2-1, with 16 nucleotides matching TRBD2. The CDR3 runs 15 residues. Germline V gives CDR1 SGDLS, CDR2 YYNGEE. V dropped 9 bases and J dropped 7; count of bases not matched to a gene: 7. In DNA form, the CDR3 reads TGTGCCACCCAACCGGGACTAGCGGGAGGGAATGAGCAGTTCTTC. Amino acids: CATQPGLAGGNEQFF.

The chain has TRBV3-1 (or the pseudogene TRBV3-2) and TRBJ1-1; 8 nucleotides line up with TRBD1. There are 12 residues in the CDR3. V gave up 6 bases and J gave up 5 bases; unmatched junction bases: 2. Germline V gene sequence: CDR1 LGHDT, CDR2 YNNKEL (reference sequence). The DNA for the CDR3 is TGTGCCAGCAGACGACAGGGGACTGAAGCTTTCTTT. Residues: CASRRQGTEAFF.

This chain connects TRBV9 to TRBJ2-1, with 10 bases that match TRBD2. The length of the CDR3 is 14 residues. The V segment lost 3 bases and the J segment 6 bases; nucleotides outside the gene matches: 3. From germline, CDR1 is SGDLS and CDR2 YYNGEE. CDR3 nucleotide sequence: TGTGCCAGCAGCGCCTGGACTAGCGGCAATGAGCAGTTCTTC. The encoded protein is CASSAWTSGNEQFF.

The chain uses TRBV19 and TRBJ2-5, with 13 nucleotides matching TRBD2. Germline V gene sequence: CDR1 LNHDA, CDR2 SQIVND (reference sequence). The CDR3 loop spans 17 amino acids. J lost 5 bases, V lost 4 bases, and 10 bases had no gene match. CDR3 residues: CASSSRSTSGRSETQYF. The DNA of the CDR3 is TGTGCCAGTAGTAGCCGGTCGACTAGCGGGAGGAGTGAGACCCAGTACTTC.

CDR3 in amino acids: CASRQKKGKYF. CDR3 coding DNA: TGTGCCAGTAGACAAAAAAAGGGGAAGTACTTC. The chain uses TRBV19 and TRBJ2-7, with D maybe TRBD1 (5 bases). Per germline, CDR1 LNHDA and CDR2 SQIVND (reference sequence). The CDR3 has 11 amino acids. The ends were cut back, 6 bases at V and 11 bases at J, with 14 bases in the middle.

V and J are TRBV7-8 and TRBJ1-4, with 7 bases aligning to TRBD1. CDR1 is SGHVS, CDR2 FQNEAQ, per germline. V shed 1 base, J shed 7 bases, and the junction held 18 bases outside the gene matches. The CDR3 is 19 amino acids. CDR3 DNA: TGTGCCAGCAGCTTAGAGAGGGGGGTACTGACAGGGCGGACTGAAAAACTGTTTTTT. This translates into CASSLERGVLTGRTEKLFF.

V and J are TRBV5-6 and TRBJ2-2; perhaps TRBD1 as D (6 bases). The CDR3 sequence is 15 residues long. V was trimmed by 3 bases and J by 5 bases, leaving 14 bases between them. Germline values: CDR1 SGHDT, CDR2 YYEEEE. CDR3: CASSSSGARTGELFF. In DNA, the CDR3 is TGTGCCAGCAGCTCATCAGGGGCCCGGACCGGGGAGCTGTTTTTT.

In this sample, this clone turned up once. The chain's CDR3 is CAIRGDGINYGYTF. CDR3 coding DNA: TGTGCCATACGCGGGGACGGGATTAACTATGGCTACACCTTC. The V call is TRBV30, the J call TRBJ1-2; possibly TRBD1 for D (5 bases). Trimming removed 8 bases from V and 1 base from J, with 17 bases in between. The CDR3 has 14 residues. Germline V gene data show CDR1 as GTSNPN and CDR2 as SVGIG (reference sequence).

The chain uses TRBV11-3 and TRBJ2-7, with 7 bases lining up with TRBD1. The germline CDR1 and CDR2 sequences are SGHNT and YENEEA. The CDR3 has 13 residues. The J segment lost 1 base and the V segment lost 5 bases, leaving 2 bases of the junction unmatched. The CDR3 nucleotides are TGTGCCAGCAGCCCAGGGGGTTCCTACGAGCAGTACTTC. Translated, it gives CASSPGGSYEQYF.